The present T cell receptor (beta chain) was sequenced within a study of CD8+CD57+ T cells in acquired aplastic anemia. Study details: Sorted cells (CD4+ and CD8+) yielded DNA amounts that averaged approximately 2.9 ug.

The template used for profiling TCR beta VDJ and CDR3 was genomic DNA. MiXCR was run by TCRdb on the reads, yielding one entry per CDR3 protein. The sample lists about 210,000 distinct CDR3 sequences; approximately 57% were seen once. The CDR3 runs 14 residues. Per germline, CDR1 SEHNR and CDR2 FQNEAQ (reference sequence). V lost 2 bases and J lost 2, with 7 bases in between. The receptor was derived from a human donor in good health. Sequences were obtained from sorted CD4+, CD8+, or CD8+CD57+ T cells (not recorded which) from PBMCs. This rearrangement joins TRBV7-9 to TRBJ1-5; D is undetermined. In DNA, the CDR3 is TGTGCCAGCAGCTTAAGAAAGGGCAATCAGCCCCAGCATTTT. This gives the protein CASSLRKGNQPQHF.